Shown below are 4 T cell receptor beta chains from a single sample sequenced in a study of shared clonotypes between healthy human individuals. Assay used: immunoSEQ multiplex PCR; TCRdb lists only in-frame clones, some missing. Among about 490,000 clones listed, about 82% were seen once. The sample was PBMCs. Receptors were obtained from a woman aged 40 to 50 in good health. Some clones in this sample may be carry-over from other donors' samples.

The chain joins TRBV7-2 to TRBJ2-3; D could derive from TRBD1 or TRBD2 (5 bases each). Per germline, CDR1 SGHTA and CDR2 FQGNSA. This CDR3 comprises 14 residues. V lost 5 bases and J lost 3, with 12 bases in between. The CDR3 loop reads CASSPGTRTDTQYF. As DNA, the CDR3 is TGTGCCAGCAGCCCCGGGACCAGGACAGATACGCAGTATTTT.

Here the CDR3 reads CASSLWQQILPYGYTF. As DNA, the CDR3 is TGTGCCAGCAGTTTATGGCAGCAGATCCTCCCCTATGGCTACACCTTC. This chain uses TRBV28 with TRBJ1-2; D not certain. The CDR3 covers 16 residues. The V gene's germline CDR1 is MDHEN and CDR2 SYDVKM. The V and J ends lost 0 bases and 4 bases respectively, with 15 bases between them.

The rearrangement uses TRBV7-3 and TRBJ2-1; TRBD2 matches at 10 bases. V trimming: 4 bases; J trimming: 8 bases; junction bases outside the gene matches: 8. From germline, CDR1 is SGHTA and CDR2 FQGTGA. The CDR3 runs 15 residues. The chain's CDR3 is CASSSRLAGSDEQFF. The CDR3 DNA follows: TGTGCCAGCAGCTCCAGACTAGCGGGCAGCGATGAGCAGTTCTTC.

V gene TRBV9 combines with J gene TRBJ1-4; D gene ambiguous. The CDR3 loop spans 13 amino acids. The ends were cut back, 0 bases at V and 7 bases at J, with 7 bases in the middle. The germline V gene encodes CDR1 SGDLS and CDR2 YYNGEE. The chain's CDR3 is CASSVGISEKLFF. The CDR3 bases are TGTGCCAGCAGCGTAGGGATTTCTGAAAAACTGTTTTTT. Full variable domain (rest looked up from reference TRBV9 and TRBJ1-4): DSGVTQTPKHLITATGQRVTLRCSPRSGDLSVYWYQQSLDQGLQFLIQYYNGEERAKGNILERFSAQQFPDLHSELNLSSLELGDSALYFCASSVGISEKLFFGSGTQLSVL.